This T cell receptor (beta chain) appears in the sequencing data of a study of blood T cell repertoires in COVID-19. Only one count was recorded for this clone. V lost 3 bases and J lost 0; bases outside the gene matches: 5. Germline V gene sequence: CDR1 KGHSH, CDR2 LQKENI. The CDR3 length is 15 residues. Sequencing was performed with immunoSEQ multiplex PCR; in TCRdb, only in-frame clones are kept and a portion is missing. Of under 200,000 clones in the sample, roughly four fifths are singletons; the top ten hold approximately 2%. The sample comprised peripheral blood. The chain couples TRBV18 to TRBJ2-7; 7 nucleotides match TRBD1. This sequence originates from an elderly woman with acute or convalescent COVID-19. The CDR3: CASSPTGPSSYEQYF. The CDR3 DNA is TGTGCCAGCTCACCGACAGGGCCTAGCTCCTACGAGCAGTACTTC.